This T cell receptor (beta chain) was sequenced for a study of cytomegalovirus exposure and HLA in healthy donors. The ends were cut back, 0 bases at V and 0 bases at J, with 7 bases in the middle. This CDR3 has 14 amino acids. Per germline, CDR1 SGHRS and CDR2 YFSETQ. PCR involved 60 Vbeta and 13 Jbeta primers. The method was immunoSEQ multiplex PCR; TCRdb's version includes in-frame clones alone and lacks a portion of them. The sample contains 250,000 to 350,000 clones, 80% of which appear only once. The sequencing input was PBMCs. The clonotype was recovered from a girl aged 2 to 9 in good health and CMV-seronegative. This chain joins TRBV5-1 and TRBJ2-7; a possible D gene is TRBD1 (5 bases). The CDR3 loop is CASSLARASYEQYF. CDR3 DNA sequence: TGCGCCAGCAGCTTGGCCAGGGCCTCCTACGAGCAGTACTTC.